The clone carrying this TCR beta chain was picked up a small number of times. Its antigen remains unknown. TCRdb re-derived calls from the reads in MiXCR, one entry per CDR3 protein. The sample contains hundreds of thousands of distinct CDR3 sequences, approximately 29% of which appear only once. The data stem from a study of T cell repertoires in cytomegalovirus infection. The CDR3 spans 16 residues. Germline V lookup: CDR1 PRHDT, CDR2 FYEKMQ (reference sequence). The V end lost 5 bases, the J end lost 2 bases, and 17 bases lay between the germline ends. The sample in question was cultured CD8+ T cells from PBMCs, obtained from culture after CMV antigen stimulation. The clonotype comes from a human donor in good health (CMV status not recorded). Some clones in this sample may be carry-over from other donors' samples. This sequence joins TRBV13 and TRBJ2-3; D gene unclear. CDR3 in DNA: TGTGCCAGCAGCCAAGACCGGTTTGGGCCCACAGATACGCAGTATTTT. Protein sequence: CASSQDRFGPTDTQYF.